This T cell receptor (beta chain) was sequenced during a study of cytomegalovirus exposure and HLA in healthy donors. This clone was detected only a few times. One end of the junction varies from germline; a read error may be responsible. The PCR ran on 60 Vbeta and 13 Jbeta primers. The method was immunoSEQ multiplex PCR; TCRdb's version includes in-frame clones alone and lacks a portion of them. The sample has approximately 110,000 clones; over 15% are singletons. CDR3 length equals 11 residues. CDR1 is DFQATT and CDR2 is SNEGSKA in the germline V gene (reference sequence). The J gene is TRBJ1-2, the V gene TRBV20-1; 10 bases line up with TRBD1. The sample comprised PBMCs. This clonotype originated in a woman in her late teens or twenties in good health and CMV-seronegative. The DNA of the CDR3 is TGCAGTGCTAGACCGGGACAGGGGTACCCCTTC. It encodes CSARPGQGYPF.